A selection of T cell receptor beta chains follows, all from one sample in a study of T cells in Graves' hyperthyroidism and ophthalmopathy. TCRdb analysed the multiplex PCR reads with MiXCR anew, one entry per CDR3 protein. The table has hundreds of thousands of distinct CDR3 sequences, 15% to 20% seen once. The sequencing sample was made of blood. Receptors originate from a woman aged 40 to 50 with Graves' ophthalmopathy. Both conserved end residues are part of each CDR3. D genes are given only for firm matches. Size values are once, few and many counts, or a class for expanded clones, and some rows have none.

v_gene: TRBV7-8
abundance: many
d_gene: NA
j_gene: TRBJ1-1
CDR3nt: TGTGCCAGCAGCTTAATGACACTCAACACTGAAGCTTTCTTT
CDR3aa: CASSLMTLNTEAFF

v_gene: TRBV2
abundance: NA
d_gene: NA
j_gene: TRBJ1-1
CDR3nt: TGTGCCACTAACAGAGCCGTGAACACTGAAGCTTTCTTT
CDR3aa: CATNRAVNTEAFF

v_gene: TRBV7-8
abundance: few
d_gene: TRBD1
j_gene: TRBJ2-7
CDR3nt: TGTGCCAGCAGCTTTCCGCAGGGGGCGCGCTACGAGCAGTACTTC
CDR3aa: CASSFPQGARYEQYF

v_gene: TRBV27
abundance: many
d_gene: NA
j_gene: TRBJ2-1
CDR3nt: TGTGCCAGCAGTTTACGACGGGCCGGCAATGAGCAGTTCTTC
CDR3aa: CASSLRRAGNEQFF

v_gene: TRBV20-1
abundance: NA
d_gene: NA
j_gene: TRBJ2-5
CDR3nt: TGCAGTGCTAAGATCGGCAGATCGCAAGAGACCCAGTACTTC
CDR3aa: CSAKIGRSQETQYF

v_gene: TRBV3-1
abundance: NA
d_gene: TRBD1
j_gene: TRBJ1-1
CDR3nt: TGTGCCAGCAGCCAATTTACAGGGGGCACTGGAGCTTTCTTT
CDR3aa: CASSQFTGGTGAFF

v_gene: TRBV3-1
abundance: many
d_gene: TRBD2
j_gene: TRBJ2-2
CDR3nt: TGTGCCAGCAGCCTCAGAGCGGGAGGGAACACCGGGGAGCTGTTTTTT
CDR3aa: CASSLRAGGNTGELFF

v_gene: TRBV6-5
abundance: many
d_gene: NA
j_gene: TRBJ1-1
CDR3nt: TGTGCCAGCAGTTACTCCCTCCCCGTCGGTGAAGCTTTCTTT
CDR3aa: CASSYSLPVGEAFF

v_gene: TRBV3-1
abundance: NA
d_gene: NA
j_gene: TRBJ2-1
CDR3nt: TGTGCCAGCAGCCCATCCCAGTACCGTGAGCAGTTCTTC
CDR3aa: CASSPSQYREQFF

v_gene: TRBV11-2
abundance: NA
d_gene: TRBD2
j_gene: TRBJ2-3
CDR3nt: TGTGCCAGCAGGTCTAGCGGGGGGGCGAGAGATACGCAGTATTTT
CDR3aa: CASRSSGGARDTQYF

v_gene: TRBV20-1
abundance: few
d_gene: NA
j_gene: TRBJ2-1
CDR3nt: TGCAGTGCTCACCGGGGGGAGCAGTTCTTC
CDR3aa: CSAHRGEQFF

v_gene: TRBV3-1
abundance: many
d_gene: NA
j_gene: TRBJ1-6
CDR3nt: TGTGCCAGCAGCCGGATTGATTCACCCCTCCACTTT
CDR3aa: CASSRIDSPLHF

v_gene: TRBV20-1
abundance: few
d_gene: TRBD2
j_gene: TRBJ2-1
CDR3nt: TGCAGTGCTAGTGGGACTAGCGGGAACAATGAGCAGTTCTTC
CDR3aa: CSASGTSGNNEQFF

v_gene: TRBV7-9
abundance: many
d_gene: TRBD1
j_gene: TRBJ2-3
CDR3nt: TGTGCCAGCAGGACAGGGGTAGATACGCAGTATTTT
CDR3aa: CASRTGVDTQYF

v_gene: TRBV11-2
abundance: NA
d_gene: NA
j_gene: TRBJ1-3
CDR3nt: TGTGCCAGCAGCCAAGAAGCAGGCATCTCTGGAAACACCATATATTTT
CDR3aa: CASSQEAGISGNTIYF

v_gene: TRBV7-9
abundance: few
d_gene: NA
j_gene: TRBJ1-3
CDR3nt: TGTGCCAGCAGCTTAGGTGCTGAAAACACCATATATTTT
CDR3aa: CASSLGAENTIYF

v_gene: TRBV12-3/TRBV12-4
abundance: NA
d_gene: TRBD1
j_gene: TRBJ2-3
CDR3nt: TGTGCCAGCAGTTTAAGAAGACAGGGAACAGATACGCAGTATTTT
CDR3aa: CASSLRRQGTDTQYF

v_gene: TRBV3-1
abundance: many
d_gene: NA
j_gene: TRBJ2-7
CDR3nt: TGTGCCAGCAGCCAAGTCGGCGCTGCCTACGAGCAGTACTTC
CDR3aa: CASSQVGAAYEQYF

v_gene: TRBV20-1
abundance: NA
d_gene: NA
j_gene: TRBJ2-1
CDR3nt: TGCAGTGCTAGTACCGGGACCGCATACAATGAGCAGTTCTTC
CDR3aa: CSASTGTAYNEQFF

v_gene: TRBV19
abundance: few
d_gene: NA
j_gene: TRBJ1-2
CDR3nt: TGTGCCAGTCGGTCGGGGTCCTATGGCTACACCTTC
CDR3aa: CASRSGSYGYTF

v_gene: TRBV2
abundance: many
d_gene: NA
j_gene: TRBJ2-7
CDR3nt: TGTGCCAGCAGTGAAAGCGTCGCTGGCTCCTACGAGCAGTACTTC
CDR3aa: CASSESVAGSYEQYF

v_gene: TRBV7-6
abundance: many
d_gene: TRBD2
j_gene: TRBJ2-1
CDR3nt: TGTGCCAGCAGCGAGGGACTAGCGGGGCTCGTCAATGAGCAGTTCTTC
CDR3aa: CASSEGLAGLVNEQFF

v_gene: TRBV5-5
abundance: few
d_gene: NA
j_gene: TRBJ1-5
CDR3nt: TGTGCCAGCAGCTTGTGGGTGGACTATAGCAATCAGCCCCAGCATTTT
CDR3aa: CASSLWVDYSNQPQHF

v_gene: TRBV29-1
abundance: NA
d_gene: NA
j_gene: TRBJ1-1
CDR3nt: TGCAGCGTTGTGGGGGCTGAGAACACTGAAGCTTTCTTT
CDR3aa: CSVVGAENTEAFF

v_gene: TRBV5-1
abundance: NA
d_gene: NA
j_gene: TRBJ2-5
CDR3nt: TGCGCCAGCAGCCACGGAGGGCAAACGGGGATCCAAGAGACCCAGTACTTC
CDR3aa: CASSHGGQTGIQETQYF

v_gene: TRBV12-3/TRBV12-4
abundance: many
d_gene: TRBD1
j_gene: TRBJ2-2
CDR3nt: TGTGCCAGCAGTACCGGACAGGGTCACTTATCCGGGGAGCTGTTTTTT
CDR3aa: CASSTGQGHLSGELFF

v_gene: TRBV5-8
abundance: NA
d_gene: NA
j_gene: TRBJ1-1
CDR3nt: TGTGCCAGCAGCTTGGGACTAGCAGGGGACACTGAAGCTTTCTTT
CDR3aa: CASSLGLAGDTEAFF

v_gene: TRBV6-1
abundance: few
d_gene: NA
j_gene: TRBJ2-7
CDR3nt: TGTGCCAGCAGTTCTAACCCAGACGAGCAGTACTTC
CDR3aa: CASSSNPDEQYF

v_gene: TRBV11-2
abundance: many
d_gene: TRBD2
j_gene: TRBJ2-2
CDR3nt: TGTGCCAGCAGCCCACTCTGGGAGGGATACACCGGGGAGCTGTTTTTT
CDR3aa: CASSPLWEGYTGELFF

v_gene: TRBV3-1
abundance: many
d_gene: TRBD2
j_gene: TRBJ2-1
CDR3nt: TGTGCCAGCAGCCGACGGGGGGGACTAGGACCTTACAATGAGCAGTTCTTC
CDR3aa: CASSRRGGLGPYNEQFF

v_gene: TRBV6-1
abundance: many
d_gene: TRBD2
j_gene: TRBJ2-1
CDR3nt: TGTGCCTGCACCGCGGGGGAGGAACAATACAATGAGCAGTTCTTC
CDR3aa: CACTAGEEQYNEQFF

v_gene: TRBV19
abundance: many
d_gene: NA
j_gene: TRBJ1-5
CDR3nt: TGTGCCAGCAGTTATGGGGGGAGCAATCAGCCCCAGCATTTT
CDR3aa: CASSYGGSNQPQHF

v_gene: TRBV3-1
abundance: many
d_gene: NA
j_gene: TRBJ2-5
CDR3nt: TGTGCCAGCAGCCAAGAAGACGGTGCTAAGACCCAGTACTTC
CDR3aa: CASSQEDGAKTQYF

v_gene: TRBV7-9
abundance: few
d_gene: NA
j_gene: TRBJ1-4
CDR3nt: TGTGCCAGCAGCTTAGAAAGGGATGAAAAACTGTTTTTT
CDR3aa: CASSLERDEKLFF

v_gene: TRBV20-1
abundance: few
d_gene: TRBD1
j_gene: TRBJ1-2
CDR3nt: TGCAGTGCCGGGAAAGGGACAGGGAGGTTCGGTGGCTACACCTTC
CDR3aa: CSAGKGTGRFGGYTF

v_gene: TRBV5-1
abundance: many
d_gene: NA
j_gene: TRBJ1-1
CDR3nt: TGCGCCAGCAGTTCCCAGGGTGGGCGCGTGAACACTGAAGCTTTCTTT
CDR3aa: CASSSQGGRVNTEAFF

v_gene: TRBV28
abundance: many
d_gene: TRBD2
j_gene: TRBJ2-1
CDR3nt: TGTGCCAGCAAACCTGAGGCGGGAGGGTCCTACAATGAGCAGTTCTTC
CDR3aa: CASKPEAGGSYNEQFF

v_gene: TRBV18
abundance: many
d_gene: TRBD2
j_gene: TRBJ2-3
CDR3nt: TGTGCCAGCTCACCCCGGGAGGCAGATACGCAGTATTTT
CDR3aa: CASSPREADTQYF

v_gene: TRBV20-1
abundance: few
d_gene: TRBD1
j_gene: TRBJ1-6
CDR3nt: TGCAGTGCTTGGACAGGGGGAAATTCACCCCTCCACTTT
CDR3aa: CSAWTGGNSPLHF

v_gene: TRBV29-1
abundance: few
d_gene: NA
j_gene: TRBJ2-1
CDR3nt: TGCAGCGTTGAAGGCAGGGCGGACATGGGCAATGAGCAGTTCTTC
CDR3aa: CSVEGRADMGNEQFF

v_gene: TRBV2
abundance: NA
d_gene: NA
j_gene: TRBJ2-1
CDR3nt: TGTGCCAGCAGTGAAGCCGGGCTCACCTACAATGAGCAGTTCTTC
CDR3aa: CASSEAGLTYNEQFF

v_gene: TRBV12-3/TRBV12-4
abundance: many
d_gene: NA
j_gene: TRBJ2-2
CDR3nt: TGTGCCAGCAGCCAGGGACACGGGAACACCGGGGAGCTGTTTTTT
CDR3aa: CASSQGHGNTGELFF

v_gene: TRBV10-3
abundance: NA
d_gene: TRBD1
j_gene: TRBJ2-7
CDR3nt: TGTGCCATTGGAGCCGGGACAGGGGGCAATTACGAGCAGTACTTC
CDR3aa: CAIGAGTGGNYEQYF